This T cell receptor beta chain was found in a study of identical twins. The CDR3 extends over 13 amino acids. Trimming cost V 8 bases and J 3 bases, with 14 bases left between them. The germline CDR1 and CDR2 sequences are MNHNY and SVGAGI (reference sequence). Study-wide results and limits: Out-of-frame alpha sequences common to twins exhibited an excess of low generation probability.

This clonotype was seen only a few times. Antigen unknown. TCRdb reprocessed the 5' RACE reads with MiXCR, giving one entry per CDR3 protein. The profile shows around 650,000 distinct CDR3 sequences, around 7.4% of them singletons. These data also featured in a second study, about yellow fever vaccine responses in identical twins.

The sample was PBMCs. The sequence derives from a woman in her late teens or twenties in good health. The chain uses TRBV6-6 and TRBJ2-7, with a possible D match to TRBD2 (6 bases). Here the CDR3 DNA reads TGTGCCAGCGGTGACGGGGGAGGCTACGAGCAGTACTTC. This gives the protein CASGDGGGYEQYF.